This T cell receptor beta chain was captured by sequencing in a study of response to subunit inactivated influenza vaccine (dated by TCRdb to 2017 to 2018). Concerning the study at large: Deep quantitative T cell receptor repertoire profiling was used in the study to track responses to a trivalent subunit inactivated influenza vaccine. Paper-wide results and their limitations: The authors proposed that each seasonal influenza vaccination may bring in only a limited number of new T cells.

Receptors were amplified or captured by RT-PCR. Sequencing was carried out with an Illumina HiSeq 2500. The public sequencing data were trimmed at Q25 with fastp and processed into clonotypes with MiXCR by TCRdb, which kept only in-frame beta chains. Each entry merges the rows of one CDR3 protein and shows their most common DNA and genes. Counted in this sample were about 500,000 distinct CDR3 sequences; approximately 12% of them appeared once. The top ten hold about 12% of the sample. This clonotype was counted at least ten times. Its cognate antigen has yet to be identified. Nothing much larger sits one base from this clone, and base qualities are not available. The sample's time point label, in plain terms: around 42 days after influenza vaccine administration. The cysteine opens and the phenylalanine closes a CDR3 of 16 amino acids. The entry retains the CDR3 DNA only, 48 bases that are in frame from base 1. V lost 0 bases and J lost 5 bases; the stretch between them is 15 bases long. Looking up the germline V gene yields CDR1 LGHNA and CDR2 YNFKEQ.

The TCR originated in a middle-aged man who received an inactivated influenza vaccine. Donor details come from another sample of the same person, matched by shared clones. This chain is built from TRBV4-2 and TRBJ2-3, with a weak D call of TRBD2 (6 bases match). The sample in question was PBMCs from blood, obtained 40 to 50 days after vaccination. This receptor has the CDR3 CASSQDRRGGIDTQYF. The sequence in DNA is TGTGCCAGCAGCCAAGATCGGAGGGGCGGGATAGATACGCAGTATTTT.